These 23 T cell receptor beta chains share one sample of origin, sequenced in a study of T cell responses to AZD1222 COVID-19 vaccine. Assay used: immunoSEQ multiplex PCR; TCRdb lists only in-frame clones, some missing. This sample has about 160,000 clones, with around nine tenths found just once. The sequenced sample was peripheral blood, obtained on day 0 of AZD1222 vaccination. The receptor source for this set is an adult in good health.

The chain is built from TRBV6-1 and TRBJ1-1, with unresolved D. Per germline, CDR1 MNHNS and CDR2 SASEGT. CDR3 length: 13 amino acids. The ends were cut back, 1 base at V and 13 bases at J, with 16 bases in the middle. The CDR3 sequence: CASSEGTLGKDFF. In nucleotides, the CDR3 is TGTGCCAGCAGTGAAGGCACCCTAGGGAAAGATTTCTTT.

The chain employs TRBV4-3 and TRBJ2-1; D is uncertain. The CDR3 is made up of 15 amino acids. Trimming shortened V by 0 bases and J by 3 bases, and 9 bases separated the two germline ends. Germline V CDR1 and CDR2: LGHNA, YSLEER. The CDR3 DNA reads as TGCGCCAGCAGCCAAGATGCGCCAGTCTACAATGAGCAGTTCTTC. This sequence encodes CASSQDAPVYNEQFF.

The DNA for the CDR3 is TGTGCCAGCAGACGGACAGGGGCCTATGGCTACACCTTC. Its protein is CASRRTGAYGYTF. The V and J genes are TRBV25-1 and TRBJ1-2; 9 nucleotides agree with TRBD1. V shed 6 bases and J 4 bases; nucleotides not matched to a gene: 3. Germline V lookup: CDR1 MGHDK, CDR2 SYGVNS. CDR3 size: 13 residues.

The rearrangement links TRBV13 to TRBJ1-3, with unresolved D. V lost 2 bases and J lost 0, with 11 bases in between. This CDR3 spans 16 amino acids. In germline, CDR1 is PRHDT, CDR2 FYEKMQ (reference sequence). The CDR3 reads CASSLIGSHSGNTIYF. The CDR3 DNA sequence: TGTGCCAGCAGCTTAATTGGCAGTCACTCTGGAAACACCATATATTTT. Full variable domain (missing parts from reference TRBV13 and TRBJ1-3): AAGVIQSPRHLIKEKRETATLKCYPIPRHDTVYWYQQGPGQDPQFLISFYEKMQSDKGSIPDRFSAQQFSDYHSELNMSSLELGDSALYFCASSLIGSHSGNTIYFGEGSWLTVV.

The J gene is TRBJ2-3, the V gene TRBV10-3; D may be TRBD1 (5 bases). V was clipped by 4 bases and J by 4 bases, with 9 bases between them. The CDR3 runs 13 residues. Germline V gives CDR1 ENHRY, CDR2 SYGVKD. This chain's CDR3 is CAISGQGADTQYF. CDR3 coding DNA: TGTGCCATCAGTGGTCAGGGCGCAGATACGCAGTATTTT.

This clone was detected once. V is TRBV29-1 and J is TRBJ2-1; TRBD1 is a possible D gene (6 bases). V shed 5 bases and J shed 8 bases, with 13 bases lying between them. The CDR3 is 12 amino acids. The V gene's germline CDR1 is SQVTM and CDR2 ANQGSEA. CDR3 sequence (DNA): TGCAGCGTTTCGTGGGGGCGGGATGAGCAGTTCTTC. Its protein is CSVSWGRDEQFF.

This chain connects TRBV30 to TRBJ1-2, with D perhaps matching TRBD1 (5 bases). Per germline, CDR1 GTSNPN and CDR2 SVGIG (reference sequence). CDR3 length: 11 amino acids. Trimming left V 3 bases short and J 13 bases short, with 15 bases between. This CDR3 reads CAWRGTFFPTF. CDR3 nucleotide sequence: TGTGCCTGGAGGGGGACCTTCTTCCCCACCTTC.

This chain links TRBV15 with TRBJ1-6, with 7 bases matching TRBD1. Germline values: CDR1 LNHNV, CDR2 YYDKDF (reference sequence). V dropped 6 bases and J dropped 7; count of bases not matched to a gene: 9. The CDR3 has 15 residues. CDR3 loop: CATSTTGTVNSPLHF. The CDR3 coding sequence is TGTGCCACCAGTACCACCGGGACAGTAAATTCACCCCTCCACTTT.

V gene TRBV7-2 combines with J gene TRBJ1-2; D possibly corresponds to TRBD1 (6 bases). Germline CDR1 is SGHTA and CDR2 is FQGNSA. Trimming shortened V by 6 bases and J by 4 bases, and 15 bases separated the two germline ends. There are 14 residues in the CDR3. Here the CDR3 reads CASSTRDTIYGYTF. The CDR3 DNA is TGTGCCAGCAGTACCCGGGACACCATCTATGGCTACACCTTC. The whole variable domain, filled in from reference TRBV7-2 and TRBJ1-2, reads GAGVSQSPSNKVTEKGKDVELRCDPISGHTALYWYRQSLGQGLEFLIYFQGNSAPDKSGLPSDRFSAERTGGSVSTLTIQRTQQEDSAVYLCASSTRDTIYGYTFGSGTRLTVV.

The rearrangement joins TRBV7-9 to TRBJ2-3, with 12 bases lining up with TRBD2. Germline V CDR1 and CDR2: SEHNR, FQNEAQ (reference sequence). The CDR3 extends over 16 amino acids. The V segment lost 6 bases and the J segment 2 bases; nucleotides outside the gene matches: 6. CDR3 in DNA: TGTGCCAGCAGAGGTAGGACTAGCGGGACCACAGATACGCAGTATTTT. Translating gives CASRGRTSGTTDTQYF.

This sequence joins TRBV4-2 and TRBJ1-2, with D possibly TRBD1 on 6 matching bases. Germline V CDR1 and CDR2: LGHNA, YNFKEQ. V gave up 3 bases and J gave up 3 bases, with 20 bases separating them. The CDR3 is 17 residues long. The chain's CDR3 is CASSQPGHLSGHYGYTF. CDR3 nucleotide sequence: TGTGCCAGCAGCCAGCCGGGACATCTATCGGGGCACTATGGCTACACCTTC.

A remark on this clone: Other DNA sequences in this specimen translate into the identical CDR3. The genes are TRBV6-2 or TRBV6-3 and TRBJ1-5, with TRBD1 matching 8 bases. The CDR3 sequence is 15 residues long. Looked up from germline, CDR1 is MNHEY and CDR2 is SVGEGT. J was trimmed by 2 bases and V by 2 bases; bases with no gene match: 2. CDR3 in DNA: TGTGCCAGCAGTTACCCGGGACAGGGCAATCAGCCCCAGCATTTT. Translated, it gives CASSYPGQGNQPQHF.

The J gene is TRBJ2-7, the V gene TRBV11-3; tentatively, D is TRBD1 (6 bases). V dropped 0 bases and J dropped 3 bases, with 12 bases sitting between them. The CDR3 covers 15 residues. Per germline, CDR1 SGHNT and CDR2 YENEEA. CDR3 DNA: TGTGCCAGCAGCTTAGATCCTACAGGGAGCTACGAGCAGTACTTC. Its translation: CASSLDPTGSYEQYF.

The CDR3 spells CASLSTGNYGYTF. CDR3 DNA sequence: TGTGCCAGCCTCTCGACAGGGAACTATGGCTACACCTTC. This rearrangement joins TRBV28 to TRBJ1-2, with TRBD1 matching over 7 bases. V dropped 8 bases and J dropped 2; count of bases not matched to a gene: 5. The CDR3 is 13 residues long. Germline CDR1 MDHEN, CDR2 SYDVKM.

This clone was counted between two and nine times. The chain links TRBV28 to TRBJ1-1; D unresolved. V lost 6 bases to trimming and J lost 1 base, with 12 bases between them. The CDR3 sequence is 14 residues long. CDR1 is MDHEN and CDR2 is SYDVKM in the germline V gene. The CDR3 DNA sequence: TGTGCCAGCAGCCCCCCGGAGGGGAACACTGAAGCTTTCTTT. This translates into CASSPPEGNTEAFF.

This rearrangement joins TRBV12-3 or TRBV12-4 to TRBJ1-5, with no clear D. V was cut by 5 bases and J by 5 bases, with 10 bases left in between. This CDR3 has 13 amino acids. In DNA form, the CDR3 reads TGTGCCAGCAGTGGCTGGAGTGATCAGCCCCAGCATTTT. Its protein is CASSGWSDQPQHF.

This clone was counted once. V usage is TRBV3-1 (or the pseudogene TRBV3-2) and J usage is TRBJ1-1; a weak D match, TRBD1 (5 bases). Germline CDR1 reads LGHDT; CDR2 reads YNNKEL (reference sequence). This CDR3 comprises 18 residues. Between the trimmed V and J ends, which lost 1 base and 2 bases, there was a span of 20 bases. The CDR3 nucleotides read TGTGCCAGCAGCCAAGGGGGGAAGGTTTTCTACGCCAACACTGAAGCTTTCTTT. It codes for CASSQGGKVFYANTEAFF.

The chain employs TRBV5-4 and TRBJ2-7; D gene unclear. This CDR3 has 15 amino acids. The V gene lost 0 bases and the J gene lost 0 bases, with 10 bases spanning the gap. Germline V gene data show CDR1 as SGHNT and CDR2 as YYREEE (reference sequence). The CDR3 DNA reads TGTGCCAGCAGCTTGGTCGGGTCCGGCTCCTACGAGCAGTACTTC. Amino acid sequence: CASSLVGSGSYEQYF.

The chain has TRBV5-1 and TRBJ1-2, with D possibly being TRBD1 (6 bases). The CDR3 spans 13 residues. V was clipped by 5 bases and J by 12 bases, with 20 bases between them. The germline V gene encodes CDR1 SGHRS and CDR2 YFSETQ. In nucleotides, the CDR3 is TGCGCCAGCAGGCCACTTTCAGGGGACGGCCACACCTTC. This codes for CASRPLSGDGHTF.

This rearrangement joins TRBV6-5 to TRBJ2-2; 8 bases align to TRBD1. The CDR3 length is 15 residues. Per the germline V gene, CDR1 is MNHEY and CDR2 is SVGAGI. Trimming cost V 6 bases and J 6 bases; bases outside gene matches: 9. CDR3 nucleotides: TGTGCCAGCAGGCCCATGACAGGGGTTCCCGGGGAGCTGTTTTTT. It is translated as CASRPMTGVPGELFF.

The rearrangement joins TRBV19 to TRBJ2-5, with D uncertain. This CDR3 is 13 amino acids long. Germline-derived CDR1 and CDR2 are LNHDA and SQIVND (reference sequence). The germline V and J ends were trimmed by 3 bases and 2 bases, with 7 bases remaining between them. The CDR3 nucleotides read TGTGCCAGTAGTATGGTCAGACAAGAGACCCAGTACTTC. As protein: CASSMVRQETQYF.

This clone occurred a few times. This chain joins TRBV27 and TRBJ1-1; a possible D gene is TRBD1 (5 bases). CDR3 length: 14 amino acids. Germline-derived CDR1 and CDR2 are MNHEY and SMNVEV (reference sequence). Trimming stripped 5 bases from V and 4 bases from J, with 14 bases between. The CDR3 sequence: CASSTGLGSTEAFF. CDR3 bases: TGTGCCAGCAGTACGGGACTTGGGAGCACTGAAGCTTTCTTT.

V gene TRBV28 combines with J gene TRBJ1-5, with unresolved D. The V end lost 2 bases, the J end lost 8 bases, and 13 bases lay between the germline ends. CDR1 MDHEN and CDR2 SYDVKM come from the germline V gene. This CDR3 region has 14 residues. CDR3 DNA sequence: TGTGCCAGCAGTTTAAGCGGGGTATTGGAGCCCCAGCATTTT. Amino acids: CASSLSGVLEPQHF.